Presented here are 20 T cell receptor beta chains from one specimen sequenced in a study of control samples from healthy donors and cancer patients. Produced via immunoSEQ multiplex PCR; TCRdb's table is partial and in-frame only. The sample has roughly 170,000 clones; 90% to 95% are singletons. Sequencing was carried out using blood. These receptors were taken from a woman aged 18-29 years in good health.

This chain uses TRBV18 with TRBJ1-3; 8 nucleotides match TRBD1. The CDR3 loop spans 16 amino acids. V was pared by 4 bases and J by 0 bases, with 5 bases of the junction left unmatched. Looked up from germline, CDR1 is KGHSH and CDR2 is LQKENI. In nucleotides, the CDR3 is TGTGCCAGCTCACGGGGGACAGGCAACTCTGGAAACACCATATATTTT. Translated: CASSRGTGNSGNTIYF.

J is TRBJ2-1 and V is TRBV19; weak D call: TRBD2 (5 bases). This CDR3 is built from 17 residues. V was trimmed by 1 base and J by 7 bases, leaving 20 bases between them. Germline CDR1 and CDR2: LNHDA and SQIVND (reference sequence). The CDR3 reads CASSIVSRRAFINEQFF. CDR3 DNA sequence: TGTGCCAGTAGTATAGTTTCGAGGCGGGCTTTCATTAATGAGCAGTTCTTC.

The chain uses TRBV21-1 and TRBJ1-2. TRBV21-1 is assigned pseudogene status. There are 15 residues in the CDR3. CDR3 nucleotide sequence: TGTGCCAGCAGCAAAGGTGGGGGGTATGTCTATGGCTACACCTTC. Its translation: CASSKGGGYVYGYTF.

The chain employs TRBV7-2 and TRBJ2-5; 13 nucleotides align to TRBD2. The CDR3 has 15 residues. V was clipped by 6 bases and J by 5 bases; unmatched bases: 6. The germline CDR1 and CDR2 sequences are SGHTA and FQGNSA. CDR3 DNA: TGTGCCAGCAGTAGGACTAGCGGGAGTGCTGAGACCCAGTACTTC. Translated, it gives CASSRTSGSAETQYF.

The chain uses TRBV18 and TRBJ1-4; TRBD1 agrees at 10 bases. CDR1 and CDR2 (germline): KGHSH, LQKENI. CDR3 size: 15 residues. Trimming took 4 bases from V and 3 from J; bases not matched to a gene: 2. The DNA for the CDR3 is TGTGCCAGCTCACGACAGGGGGCGGCTAATGAAAAACTGTTTTTT. Translation gives CASSRQGAANEKLFF.

V and J are TRBV6-5 and TRBJ1-2; D remains ambiguous. Trimming shortened V by 2 bases and J by 6 bases, and 10 bases separated the two germline ends. Per the germline V gene, CDR1 is MNHEY and CDR2 is SVGAGI. There are 13 residues in the CDR3. CDR3 protein: CASSYEGDNGYTF. The DNA for the CDR3 is TGTGCCAGCAGTTACGAGGGTGATAATGGCTACACCTTC.

This clone is a singleton in its sample. The genes are TRBV3-1 (or the pseudogene TRBV3-2) and TRBJ2-5; D is perhaps TRBD1 (6 bases). CDR3 length: 14 residues. The V end lost 0 bases, the J end lost 4 bases, and 9 bases lay between the germline ends. The germline V gene has CDR1 LGHDT and CDR2 YNNKEL (reference sequence). The chain's CDR3 is CASSQDQGRETQYF. In DNA, the CDR3 is TGTGCCAGCAGCCAAGACCAGGGGAGAGAGACCCAGTACTTC.

The V call is TRBV12-3 or TRBV12-4, the J call TRBJ2-7; tentatively, D is TRBD1 (6 bases). The CDR3 totals 13 residues. Trimming cost V 0 bases and J 7 bases, with 10 bases left between them. The CDR3 DNA is TGTGCCAGCAGTTTAGCGGACAGCCTAGAGCAGTACTTC. Protein: CASSLADSLEQYF.

The genes are TRBV5-4 and TRBJ2-3; 9 positions agree with TRBD1. This CDR3 contains 15 residues. Germline assignment: CDR1 SGHNT and CDR2 YYREEE (reference sequence). Losses at the gene ends were 2 bases for V and 4 bases for J; bases not matched to a gene: 5. The CDR3 sequence is CASSFRDRDPDTQYF. In nucleotides, the CDR3 is TGTGCCAGCAGCTTCCGGGACAGGGACCCAGATACGCAGTATTTT.

The rearrangement uses TRBV7-9 and TRBJ2-7, with D perhaps TRBD2 (5 bases). Deletions cut 2 bases from V and 0 bases from J, with 20 bases between. Per the germline V gene, CDR1 is SEHNR and CDR2 is FQNEAQ (reference sequence). This CDR3 is 18 amino acids long. CDR3 protein: CASSLSVFTERSSYEQYF. CDR3 nucleotide sequence: TGTGCCAGCAGCTTAAGTGTGTTTACGGAGCGGAGCTCCTACGAGCAGTACTTC.

The chain links TRBV5-5 to TRBJ1-5; 7 bases match TRBD1. The CDR3 is 16 amino acids. V dropped 5 bases and J dropped 4; count of bases not matched to a gene: 12. Germline CDR1 reads SGHKS; CDR2 reads YYEKEE (reference sequence). CDR3 residues: CASSPRWGQLNQPQHF. The CDR3 region has the DNA TGTGCCAGCAGTCCGAGGTGGGGACAGCTGAATCAGCCCCAGCATTTT.

This chain links TRBV6-2 or TRBV6-3 with TRBJ2-1; 7 bases are a match to TRBD2. CDR1 is MNHEY, CDR2 SVGEGT, per germline. V was pared by 2 bases and J by 3 bases, with 4 bases of the junction left unmatched. The CDR3 is made up of 15 amino acids. The CDR3 coding sequence is TGTGCCAGCAGTTACCGCGGACTAGACTACAATGAGCAGTTCTTC. Translating it yields CASSYRGLDYNEQFF.

The chain employs TRBV7-9 and TRBJ1-1; D may be TRBD1 (5 bases). Trimming took off 5 bases at V and 2 bases at J, with 15 bases between the two ends. The V gene's germline CDR1 is SEHNR and CDR2 FQNEAQ (reference sequence). CDR3 length: 15 amino acids. The CDR3 spells CASSQGPSINTEAFF. The DNA for the CDR3 is TGTGCCAGCAGCCAGGGTCCCAGCATAAACACTGAAGCTTTCTTT.

The chain has TRBV5-4 and TRBJ1-1; D possibly corresponds to TRBD1 (6 bases). Germline CDR1 SGHNT, CDR2 YYREEE (reference sequence). There are 14 residues in the CDR3. Trimming pared 2 bases from V and 8 bases from J, leaving 16 bases between. CDR3 in amino acids: CASSFKGGRDEAFF. In DNA, the CDR3 is TGTGCCAGCAGCTTTAAGGGGGGCAGGGACGAAGCTTTCTTT.

This clone was picked up one time. The chain uses TRBV19 and TRBJ2-7; 11 nucleotides line up with TRBD2. The germline CDR1 and CDR2 sequences are LNHDA and SQIVND (reference sequence). The CDR3 is 14 amino acids. J lost 6 bases, V lost 5 bases, and 6 bases had no gene match. The CDR3 sequence is CASSASGGPLEQYF. The CDR3 region has the DNA TGTGCCAGTAGTGCTAGCGGGGGGCCTCTCGAGCAGTACTTC.

In regard to this clone: The junction differs from germline at one of its ends, possibly a read error. The sample has other DNA sequences that encode this CDR3 too. V and J are TRBV10-1 and TRBJ1-6; D remains ambiguous. This CDR3 is built from 13 residues. The germline V gene encodes CDR1 WNHNN and CDR2 SYGVQD (reference sequence). CDR3 sequence: CASSETAASPLHF. CDR3 bases: TGTGCCAGCAGTGAAACGGCGGCTTCACCCCTCCACTTT.

V is TRBV6-5 and J is TRBJ1-2; D call uncertain. Trimming shortened V by 4 bases and J by 2 bases, and 8 bases separated the two germline ends. The CDR3 has 13 residues. Germline assignment: CDR1 MNHEY and CDR2 SVGAGI. The CDR3 region is CASSLERNYGYTF. DNA for the CDR3: TGTGCCAGCAGTTTGGAACGGAACTATGGCTACACCTTC.

This chain connects TRBV7-9 to TRBJ2-5; 7 bases are a match to TRBD1. This CDR3 region has 16 residues. J lost 3 bases, V lost 3 bases, and 10 bases had no gene match. CDR1 and CDR2 from the germline V gene are SEHNR and FQNEAQ (reference sequence). This CDR3 reads CASSLVQGLPKETQYF. The CDR3 DNA follows: TGTGCCAGCAGCTTGGTACAGGGGCTTCCTAAAGAGACCCAGTACTTC.

The CDR3, as DNA: TGCGCCAGCAGCCTGTCTTGGGGGACTCCAGCCAAAAACATTCAGTACTTC. This encodes CASSLSWGTPAKNIQYF. The chain joins TRBV4-3 to TRBJ2-4, with TRBD2 as a possible D gene (6 bases). Germline V CDR1 and CDR2: LGHNA, YSLEER. The V gene lost 4 bases and the J gene lost 0 bases, with 16 bases spanning the gap. The CDR3 contains 17 residues.

This clone occurred a few times. V is TRBV18 and J is TRBJ2-5; the D gene is possibly TRBD1 (5 bases). The germline V gene encodes CDR1 KGHSH and CDR2 LQKENI. V lost 6 bases and J 5 bases, leaving 13 bases between the germline ends. There are 13 residues in the CDR3. As DNA, the CDR3 is TGTGCCAGCTCCGACTCGCAGGGCGAGACCCAGTACTTC. It yields the protein CASSDSQGETQYF.